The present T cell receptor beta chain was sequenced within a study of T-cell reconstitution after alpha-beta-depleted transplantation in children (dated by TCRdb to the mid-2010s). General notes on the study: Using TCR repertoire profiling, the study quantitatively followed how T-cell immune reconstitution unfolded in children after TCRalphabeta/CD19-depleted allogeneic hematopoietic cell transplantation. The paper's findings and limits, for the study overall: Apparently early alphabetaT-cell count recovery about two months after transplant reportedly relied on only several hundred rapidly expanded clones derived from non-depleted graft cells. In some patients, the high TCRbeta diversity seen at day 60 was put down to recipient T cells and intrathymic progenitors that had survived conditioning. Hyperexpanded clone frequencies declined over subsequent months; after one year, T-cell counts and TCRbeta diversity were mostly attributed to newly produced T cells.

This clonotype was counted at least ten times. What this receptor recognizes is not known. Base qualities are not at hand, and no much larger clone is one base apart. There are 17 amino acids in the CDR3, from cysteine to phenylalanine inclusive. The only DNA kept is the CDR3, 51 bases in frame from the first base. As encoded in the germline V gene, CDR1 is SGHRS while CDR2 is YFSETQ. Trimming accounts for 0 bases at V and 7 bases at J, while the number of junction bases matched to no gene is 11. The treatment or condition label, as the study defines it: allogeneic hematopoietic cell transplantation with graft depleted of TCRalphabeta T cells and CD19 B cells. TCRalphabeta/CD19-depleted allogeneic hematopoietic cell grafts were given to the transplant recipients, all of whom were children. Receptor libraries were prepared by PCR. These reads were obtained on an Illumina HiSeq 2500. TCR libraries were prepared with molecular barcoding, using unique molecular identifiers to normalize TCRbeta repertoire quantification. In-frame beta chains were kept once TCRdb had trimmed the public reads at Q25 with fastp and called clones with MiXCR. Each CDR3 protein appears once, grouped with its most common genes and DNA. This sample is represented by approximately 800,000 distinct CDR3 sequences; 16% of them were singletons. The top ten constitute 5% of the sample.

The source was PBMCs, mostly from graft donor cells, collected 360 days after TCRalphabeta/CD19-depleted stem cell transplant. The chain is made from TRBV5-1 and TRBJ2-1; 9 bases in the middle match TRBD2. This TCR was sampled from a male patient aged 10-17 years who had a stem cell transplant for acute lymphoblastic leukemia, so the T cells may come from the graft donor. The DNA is TGCGCCAGCAGCTTGGCGCATGGGCGGGAGGGACAAAATGAGCAGTTCTTC. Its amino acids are CASSLAHGREGQNEQFF.